The 14 T cell receptor beta chains presented below share a single source sample, sequenced in a study of T cells in Graves' hyperthyroidism and ophthalmopathy. RNA transcripts served as the template for amplifying TCR beta CDR3 regions. The HTBI primer set served for first-round RT-PCR of the TCR CDR3. TCRdb called the multiplex PCR reads again in MiXCR, with one record for every CDR3 protein. This sample has some 600,000 distinct CDR3 sequences, with around 14% found just once. Sequencing was done on a sample of blood. The receptor set was obtained from a woman in her twenties or thirties with Graves' hyperthyroidism that later progressed to Graves' ophthalmopathy.

Many counts were recorded for this clonotype. This chain connects TRBV18 to TRBJ1-6; D gene uncertain. CDR1 is KGHSH, CDR2 LQKENI, per germline. The CDR3 covers 13 residues. The V gene lost 3 bases and the J gene lost 5 bases, with 5 bases spanning the gap. The CDR3 reads CASSPGDNSPLHF. The CDR3 DNA sequence: TGTGCCAGCTCACCGGGAGATAATTCACCCCTCCACTTT.

This clonotype was detected ten times or more. The chain uses TRBV7-2 and TRBJ2-7, with D possibly matching TRBD1 (6 bases). The CDR3 spans 16 residues. Germline values: CDR1 SGHTA, CDR2 FQGNSA. V lost 5 bases and J lost 0, with 17 bases in between. This chain's CDR3 is CASSRWLGADSYEQYF. The CDR3 bases are TGTGCCAGCAGCCGTTGGTTGGGGGCGGACTCCTACGAGCAGTACTTC.

V and J are TRBV11-3 and TRBJ2-5, with D possibly matching TRBD1 (5 bases). The CDR3 runs 16 residues. From germline, CDR1 is SGHNT and CDR2 YENEEA. The V gene lost 0 bases and the J gene lost 5 bases, with 16 bases spanning the gap. CDR3: CASSLEKSGPVETQYF. The CDR3 nucleotides read TGTGCCAGCAGCTTAGAGAAATCAGGGCCAGTGGAGACCCAGTACTTC.

This clonotype was seen at least ten times. The chain employs TRBV29-1 and TRBJ1-2; D may be TRBD1 (5 bases). The CDR3 spans 13 residues. Germline CDR1 and CDR2: SQVTM and ANQGSEA. The V end was cut by 3 bases, the J end by 8 bases, with 16 bases between. CDR3 residues: CSVDRPGGEGYTF. Here the CDR3 DNA reads TGCAGCGTTGATAGGCCCGGAGGGGAGGGCTACACCTTC.

Ten or more counts support this clonotype. V gene TRBV2 combines with J gene TRBJ2-1, with D perhaps being TRBD1 or TRBD2 (5 bases each). V shed 7 bases and J shed 14 bases, with 21 bases lying between them. Per germline, CDR1 SNHLY and CDR2 FYNNEI. The CDR3 loop spans 13 amino acids. CDR3 nucleotide sequence: TGTGCCAGCAAGGACATTCCGCAGGGAGAGAAGTTCTTC. Translation: CASKDIPQGEKFF.

This clonotype was picked up many times. The rearrangement links TRBV28 to TRBJ2-7; D possibly corresponds to TRBD2 (6 bases). The CDR3 runs to 14 residues. Trimming removed 8 bases from V and 1 base from J, with 15 bases in between. Germline V lookup: CDR1 MDHEN, CDR2 SYDVKM. The CDR3 spells CASATGGPSYEQYF. CDR3 sequence (DNA): TGTGCCAGCGCGACCGGGGGACCTTCCTACGAGCAGTACTTC.

In its sample, this clonotype was seen a few times. V usage is TRBV4-2 and J usage is TRBJ2-7; D perhaps matches TRBD2 (5 bases). Trimming pared 1 base from V and 4 bases from J, leaving 14 bases between. Germline V gives CDR1 LGHNA, CDR2 YNFKEQ. This CDR3 has 15 amino acids. DNA of the CDR3: TGTGCCAGCAGCCAAGTTACGAGCGGAGAATACGAGCAGTACTTC. Translated: CASSQVTSGEYEQYF.

There are many counts of this clonotype. The rearrangement joins TRBV28 to TRBJ2-1, with a tentative D call TRBD1 (5 bases). Trimming shortened V by 4 bases and J by 6 bases, and 7 bases separated the two germline ends. This CDR3 has 12 residues. Per germline, CDR1 MDHEN and CDR2 SYDVKM. CDR3 nucleotides: TGTGCCAGCAGTTCCAGGGTCAATGAGCAGTTCTTC. Its translation is CASSSRVNEQFF.

This clonotype was detected many times. V is TRBV6-2 or TRBV6-3 and J is TRBJ1-2; D gene unclear. Germline V gene lookup returns CDR1 MNHEY and CDR2 SVGEGT. CDR3 length: 13 residues. Trimming removed 2 bases from V and 4 bases from J, with 8 bases in between. In DNA form, the CDR3 reads TGTGCCAGCAGTTACGATTCCGTCTATGGCTACACCTTC. It specifies CASSYDSVYGYTF.

This clonotype occurred many times. The CDR3 reads CASSPLVAGVGYNEQFF. CDR3 nucleotides: TGTGCCAGCTCACCTCTGGTAGCGGGAGTTGGCTACAATGAGCAGTTCTTC. V usage is TRBV18 and J usage is TRBJ2-1; 9 bases match TRBD2. This CDR3 comprises 17 residues. V gave up 3 bases and J gave up 3 bases; unmatched junction bases: 9. Germline-derived CDR1 and CDR2 are KGHSH and LQKENI.

This clonotype appeared many times. This chain joins TRBV28 and TRBJ1-5; no clear D. Per the germline V gene, CDR1 is MDHEN and CDR2 is SYDVKM. The CDR3 is 13 amino acids. The V gene lost 9 bases and the J gene lost 9 bases, with 18 bases spanning the gap. CDR3 sequence reads: CASARNHARPQHF. The CDR3 bases are TGTGCCAGTGCCAGGAACCACGCACGGCCCCAGCATTTT.

This clonotype was observed at least ten times. The V and J genes are TRBV10-3 and TRBJ1-1; TRBD1 is a possible D gene (5 bases). V was trimmed by 4 bases and J by 11 bases, leaving 20 bases between them. Germline CDR1 and CDR2: ENHRY and SYGVKD. CDR3 length: 14 residues. CDR3 DNA: TGTGCCATCAGTGGGGTTGGGACGAGGGATGGCGCTTTCTTT. This encodes CAISGVGTRDGAFF.

In its sample, this clonotype was seen a few times. The V call is TRBV6-5, the J call TRBJ2-1; 13 bases are shared with TRBD2. This CDR3 comprises 15 residues. Germline CDR1 reads MNHEY; CDR2 reads SVGAGI. The J segment lost 9 bases and the V segment lost 6 bases, leaving 8 bases of the junction unmatched. Here the CDR3 DNA reads TGTGCCAGCAGCTACAGGACTAGCGGGAGCGCTGAGCAGTTCTTC. Translation gives CASSYRTSGSAEQFF.

This clonotype was seen repeatedly, ten times or more. This chain connects TRBV29-1 to TRBJ2-7, with TRBD2 matching over 9 bases. This CDR3 comprises 14 residues. After removal of 1 base from V and 2 bases from J, the junction contained 3 bases not matched to a gene. Germline assignment: CDR1 SQVTM and CDR2 ANQGSEA. CDR3 sequence (DNA): TGCAGCGTTGAAGGCCTAGCGGGAACCTACGAGCAGTACTTC. Protein sequence: CSVEGLAGTYEQYF.